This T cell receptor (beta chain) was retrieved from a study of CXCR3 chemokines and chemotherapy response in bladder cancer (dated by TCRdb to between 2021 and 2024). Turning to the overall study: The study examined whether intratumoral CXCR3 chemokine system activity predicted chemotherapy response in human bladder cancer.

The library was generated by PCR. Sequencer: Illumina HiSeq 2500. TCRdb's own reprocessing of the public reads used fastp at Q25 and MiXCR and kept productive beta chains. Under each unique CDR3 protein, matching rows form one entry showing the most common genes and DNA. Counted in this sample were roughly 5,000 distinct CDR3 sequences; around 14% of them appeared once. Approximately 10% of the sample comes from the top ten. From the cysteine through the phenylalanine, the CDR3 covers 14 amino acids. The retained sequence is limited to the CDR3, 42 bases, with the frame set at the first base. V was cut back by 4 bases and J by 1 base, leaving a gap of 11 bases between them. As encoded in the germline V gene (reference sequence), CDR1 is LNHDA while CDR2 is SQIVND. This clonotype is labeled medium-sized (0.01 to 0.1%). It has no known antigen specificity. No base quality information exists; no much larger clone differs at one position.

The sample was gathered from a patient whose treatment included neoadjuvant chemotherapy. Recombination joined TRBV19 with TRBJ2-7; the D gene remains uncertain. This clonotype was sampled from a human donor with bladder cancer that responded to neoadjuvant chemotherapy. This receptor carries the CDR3 CASSNPGISYEQYF. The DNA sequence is TGTGCCAGTAGTAACCCGGGTATTTCCTACGAGCAGTACTTC. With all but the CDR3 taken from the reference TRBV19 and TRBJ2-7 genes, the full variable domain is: DGGITQSPKYLFRKEGQNVTLSCEQNLNHDAMYWYRQDPGQGLRLIYYSQIVNDFQKGDIAEGYSVSREKKESFPLTVTSAQKNPTAFYLCASSNPGISYEQYFGPGTRLTVT.